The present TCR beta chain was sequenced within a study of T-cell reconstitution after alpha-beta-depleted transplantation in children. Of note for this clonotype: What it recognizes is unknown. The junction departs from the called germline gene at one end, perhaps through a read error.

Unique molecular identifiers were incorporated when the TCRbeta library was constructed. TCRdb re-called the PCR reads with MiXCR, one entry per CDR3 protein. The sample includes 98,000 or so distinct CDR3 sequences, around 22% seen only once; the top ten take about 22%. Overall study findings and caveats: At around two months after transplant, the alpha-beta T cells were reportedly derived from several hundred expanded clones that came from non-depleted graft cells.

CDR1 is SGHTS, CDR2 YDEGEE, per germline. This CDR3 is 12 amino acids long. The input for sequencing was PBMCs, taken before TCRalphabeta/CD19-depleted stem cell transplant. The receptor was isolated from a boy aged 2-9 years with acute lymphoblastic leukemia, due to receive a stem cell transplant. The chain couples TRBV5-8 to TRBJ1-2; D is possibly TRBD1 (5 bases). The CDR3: CASSLDRPGDTF. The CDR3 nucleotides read TGTGCCAGCAGCCTCGACAGACCTGGCGACACCTTC.